The 30 T cell receptor beta chains given below trace back to one sample, sequenced in a study of blood T cells in healthy people across ages. The second PCR ran roughly 7 to 11 cycles with a sample-barcoded 5' primer and J-beta primers. MiXCR, applied by TCRdb to the 5' RACE reads, yields one record per CDR3 protein. Found here are about 1.4 million distinct CDR3 sequences, 59% of them singletons; the top ten hold approximately 7%. Specimen: blood. Receptors were obtained from a young man in good health.

The rearrangement links TRBV9 to TRBJ2-5; 10 positions agree with TRBD2. The CDR3 consists of 16 residues. Germline lookup yields CDR1 SGDLS and CDR2 YYNGEE. V lost 5 bases to trimming and J lost 2 bases; unmatched junction nucleotides: 9. The CDR3 region has the DNA TGTGCCAGCAGTATAGGGGTAGCGGGGGGTCAAGAGACCCAGTACTTC. It codes for CASSIGVAGGQETQYF.

This CDR3 is CASSLVGGPQWEQFF. The CDR3 nucleotides are TGTGCCAGCAGCTTAGTTGGCGGCCCCCAATGGGAGCAGTTCTTC. The chain employs TRBV7-9 and TRBJ2-1; D unresolved. Between the trimmed V and J ends, which lost 1 base and 10 bases, there was a span of 17 bases. There are 15 residues in the CDR3. The germline V gene encodes CDR1 SEHNR and CDR2 FQNEAQ (reference sequence). The complete variable domain, with remaining parts taken from reference TRBV7-9 and TRBJ2-1, reads DTGVSQNPRHKITKRGQNVTFRCDPISEHNRLYWYRQTLGQGPEFLTYFQNEAQLEKSRLLSDRFSAERPKGSFSTLEIQRTEQGDSAMYLCASSLVGGPQWEQFFGPGTRLTVL.

This clonotype was detected only a few times. One junction end disagrees with the germline gene, perhaps due to a read error. This chain links TRBV10-3 with TRBJ2-1; 9 nucleotides match TRBD1. Germline V lookup: CDR1 ENHRY, CDR2 SYGVKD. This CDR3 contains 16 residues. In DNA, the CDR3 is TGTGCCATCAGTGAGTCAGGGACAGGGATCTACAGTGAGCAGTTCTTC. Residues: CAISESGTGIYSEQFF.

The table lists this clonotype with a few counts. The chain links TRBV20-1 to TRBJ2-7; D is possibly TRBD1 (6 bases). The CDR3 totals 14 residues. The germline gives CDR1 DFQATT, CDR2 SNEGSKA (reference sequence). V was trimmed by 6 bases and J by 2 bases, leaving 17 bases between them. The CDR3: CSALGGIRPYEQYF. The DNA for the CDR3 is TGCAGTGCGCTAGGGGGTATCAGGCCCTACGAGCAGTACTTC.

V usage is TRBV4-1 and J usage is TRBJ2-5, with 8 bases that match TRBD2. The CDR3 spans 16 residues. In germline, CDR1 is MGHRA, CDR2 YSYEKL. The J segment lost 1 base and the V segment lost 4 bases, leaving 8 bases of the junction unmatched. CDR3 bases: TGCGCCAGCAGCCCGAACGGAGCGGGGGTCCAAGAGACCCAGTACTTC. It specifies CASSPNGAGVQETQYF.

Concerning this clonotype itself: Possible read error: a much larger clone is one base away. The chain employs TRBV14 and TRBJ2-1, with 7 bases matching TRBD1. V lost 1 base and J lost 7; bases outside the gene matches: 7. CDR1 SGHDN and CDR2 FVKESK come from the germline V gene. This CDR3 is built from 15 residues. The CDR3 DNA reads TGTGCCAGCAGCCAAGTGAGGGGACAGACTAATGAGCAGTTCTTC. Protein: CASSQVRGQTNEQFF.

V usage is TRBV20-1 and J usage is TRBJ1-2; D remains ambiguous. The CDR3 runs 13 residues. Germline CDR1 and CDR2: DFQATT and SNEGSKA (reference sequence). The ends were cut back, 6 bases at V and 1 base at J, with 12 bases in the middle. DNA of the CDR3: TGCAGTGCAACCTGGGAGGTTAACTATGGCTACACCTTC. This gives the protein CSATWEVNYGYTF.

This clonotype was seen just once. V and J are TRBV11-2 and TRBJ2-3; weak D call: TRBD2 (6 bases). V dropped 6 bases and J dropped 3 bases, with 16 bases sitting between them. Germline V gene sequence: CDR1 SGHAT, CDR2 FQNNGV. The CDR3 is made up of 15 amino acids. The CDR3 DNA sequence: TGTGCCAGCAGTCCCACCGGGAGTTTGACAGATACGCAGTATTTT. Encoded protein: CASSPTGSLTDTQYF.

This clonotype occurred once. V and J are TRBV18 and TRBJ2-6; the match to TRBD1 covers 10 bases. Germline-derived CDR1 and CDR2 are KGHSH and LQKENI. CDR3 length: 20 residues. V lost 3 bases and J lost 1; bases outside the gene matches: 12. The CDR3 here is CASSPILTGGATSGANVLTF. The DNA of the CDR3 is TGTGCCAGCTCACCTATCTTGACAGGGGGCGCGACATCTGGGGCCAACGTCCTGACTTTC.

This clonotype has at least ten counts. V and J are TRBV9 and TRBJ2-1; the D is unclear. From germline, CDR1 is SGDLS and CDR2 YYNGEE. Trimming removed 0 bases at V and 4 bases at J, with 2 bases between. This CDR3 comprises 12 residues. The CDR3 spells CASSVGYNEQFF. The DNA of the CDR3 is TGTGCCAGCAGCGTAGGTTACAATGAGCAGTTCTTC.

As DNA, the CDR3 is TGTGCCAGCAGTAAAGAGCGGGGGGCAATATCGGGGACCTATGGCTACACCTTC. Translated, it gives CASSKERGAISGTYGYTF. The rearrangement joins TRBV2 to TRBJ1-2, with TRBD1 as a possible D gene (6 bases). V was trimmed by 5 bases and J by 4 bases, leaving 26 bases between them. The germline gives CDR1 SNHLY, CDR2 FYNNEI. This CDR3 is built from 18 residues.

As for this clonotype: A read error may account for a junction end that differs from germline. This chain links TRBV6-5 with TRBJ2-1; D is tentatively TRBD1 or TRBD2 (5 bases each). The CDR3 consists of 12 residues. From germline, CDR1 is MNHEY and CDR2 SVGAGI. The CDR3: CASSRGTNEQFF. The CDR3 DNA reads as TGCGCCAGCAGCCGAGGGACCAATGAGCAGTTCTTC.

The gene calls are TRBV25-1 and TRBJ2-5; weak D call: TRBD1 (5 bases). The germline V and J ends were trimmed by 6 bases and 4 bases, with 12 bases remaining between them. This CDR3 is 13 amino acids long. Germline values: CDR1 MGHDK, CDR2 SYGVNS. DNA for the CDR3: TGTGCCAGCAGAGCCCCGACAGCAGAGACCCAGTACTTC. It translates to CASRAPTAETQYF.

This clonotype was seen only once. V is TRBV3-1 and J is TRBJ1-1; no firm D call. The germline gives CDR1 LGHDT, CDR2 YNNKEL (reference sequence). The V gene lost 4 bases and the J gene lost 1 base, with 13 bases spanning the gap. The CDR3 spans 15 residues. The DNA of the CDR3 is TGTGCCAGCAGCCTCACTGGCCCGCAGAACACTGAAGCTTTCTTT. Its translation: CASSLTGPQNTEAFF.

CDR3 in amino acids: CASRPILGQIYEQYF. The CDR3 DNA sequence: TGTGCCAGCAGGCCGATACTTGGACAGATCTACGAGCAGTACTTC. V and J are TRBV27 and TRBJ2-7; the D gene is possibly TRBD1 (6 bases). Trimming cost V 6 bases and J 3 bases, with 18 bases left between them. This CDR3 spans 15 amino acids. Germline CDR1 is MNHEY and CDR2 is SMNVEV (reference sequence).

The sample holds one count of this clonotype. V usage is TRBV29-1 and J usage is TRBJ2-5, with a weak D call TRBD2 (5 bases). The CDR3 is made up of 14 amino acids. The germline V gene has CDR1 SQVTM and CDR2 ANQGSEA. The V end was cut by 0 bases, the J end by 4 bases, with 12 bases between. In DNA, the CDR3 is TGCAGCGTTGAAGACGCCGGGGTAACAGAGACCCAGTACTTC. Translating gives CSVEDAGVTETQYF.

V usage is TRBV29-1 and J usage is TRBJ1-1; weak D call: TRBD1 (5 bases). Germline assignment: CDR1 SQVTM and CDR2 ANQGSEA. The V end was cut by 7 bases, the J end by 5 bases, with 14 bases between. The CDR3 runs to 12 residues. CDR3 DNA sequence: TGCAGCGCCAGGTCAGGGAGTACTGAAGCTTTCTTT. The encoded protein is CSARSGSTEAFF.

The genes are TRBV6-1 and TRBJ1-3, with TRBD1 as a possible D gene (6 bases). Germline-derived CDR1 and CDR2 are MNHNS and SASEGT. Trimming shortened V by 2 bases and J by 2 bases, and 13 bases separated the two germline ends. This CDR3 region has 16 residues. The CDR3 reads CASSERAGAPGNTIYF. In DNA form, the CDR3 reads TGTGCCAGCAGTGAACGGGCAGGGGCTCCTGGAAACACCATATATTTT.

The rearrangement links TRBV13 to TRBJ1-2; TRBD1 agrees at 8 bases. The V segment lost 4 bases and the J segment 8 bases; nucleotides outside the gene matches: 12. From germline, CDR1 is PRHDT and CDR2 FYEKMQ (reference sequence). CDR3 length equals 15 residues. CDR3 nucleotide sequence: TGTGCCAGCAGCTCCCGGGACAGGAGTGGTCGGGGCTACACCTTC. This codes for CASSSRDRSGRGYTF.

The chain links TRBV12-3 or TRBV12-4 to TRBJ1-6; D might be TRBD1 (6 bases). The CDR3 totals 13 residues. V shed 6 bases and J shed 10 bases, with 13 bases lying between them. The CDR3 spells CASSTTGRSPLHF. The DNA for the CDR3 is TGTGCCAGCAGCACGACAGGTCGATCACCCCTCCACTTT.

The chain links TRBV27 to TRBJ2-2; TRBD1 is a possible D gene (6 bases). The V gene lost 3 bases and the J gene lost 5 bases, with 13 bases spanning the gap. The CDR3 loop spans 15 amino acids. Germline lookup yields CDR1 MNHEY and CDR2 SMNVEV (reference sequence). CDR3 region: CASSFYRVDTGELFF. The CDR3 DNA is TGTGCCAGCAGTTTTTACAGGGTCGATACCGGGGAGCTGTTTTTT.

This clonotype occurred a few times. The chain links TRBV4-2 to TRBJ2-2; 8 nucleotides agree with TRBD2. CDR1 and CDR2 from the germline V gene are LGHNA and YNFKEQ. This CDR3 has 17 residues. The junction had 7 bases not matched to a gene; V was cut back by 0 bases and J by 4 bases. CDR3 sequence (DNA): TGTGCCAGCAGCCAAGATACGGCGGGGGGCCTCACCGGGGAGCTGTTTTTT. Translation gives CASSQDTAGGLTGELFF.

In this sample, this clonotype turned up a few times. The chain carries TRBV9 and TRBJ2-7; a possible D gene is TRBD1 (5 bases). The V and J ends lost 0 bases and 1 base respectively, with 20 bases between them. CDR1 SGDLS and CDR2 YYNGEE come from the germline V gene. The CDR3 consists of 18 residues. The CDR3 DNA is TGTGCCAGCAGCGTAGCTACAGGCGCGGAAGGGGTATCCTACGAGCAGTACTTC. Translation: CASSVATGAEGVSYEQYF. Full variable domain (rest looked up from reference TRBV9 and TRBJ2-7): DSGVTQTPKHLITATGQRVTLRCSPRSGDLSVYWYQQSLDQGLQFLIQYYNGEERAKGNILERFSAQQFPDLHSELNLSSLELGDSALYFCASSVATGAEGVSYEQYFGPGTRLTVT.

This sequence joins TRBV15 and TRBJ2-1; 8 nucleotides align to TRBD2. Germline assignment: CDR1 LNHNV and CDR2 YYDKDF (reference sequence). The CDR3 runs 16 residues. Trimming removed 4 bases from V and 8 bases from J; junction bases left unmatched: 13. In nucleotides, the CDR3 is TGTGCCACCAGCACTTCACTAGCGGTCCTTCTTGATGAGCAGTTCTTC. Translating it yields CATSTSLAVLLDEQFF.

CDR3 amino acids: CAGGTGGPNTEAFF. In DNA form, the CDR3 reads TGTGCCGGAGGGACAGGGGGTCCAAACACTGAAGCTTTCTTT. The chain links TRBV6-2 or TRBV6-3 to TRBJ1-1, with 11 bases that match TRBD1. V was pared by 11 bases and J by 2 bases, with 7 bases of the junction left unmatched. Looked up from germline, CDR1 is MNHEY and CDR2 is SVGEGT. The CDR3 has 14 amino acids.

In its sample, this clonotype was seen once. This rearrangement joins TRBV6-1 to TRBJ1-5; D not certain. The CDR3 length is 14 residues. In germline, CDR1 is MNHNS, CDR2 SASEGT. The V and J ends lost 6 bases and 0 bases respectively, with 9 bases between them. CDR3 sequence (DNA): TGTGCCAGCAGGACCGAGTATAGCAATCAGCCCCAGCATTTT. Translation gives CASRTEYSNQPQHF.

The gene calls are TRBV20-1 and TRBJ2-2, with 7 bases that match TRBD1. The germline V gene encodes CDR1 DFQATT and CDR2 SNEGSKA (reference sequence). Germline trimming cut 8 bases from V and 2 bases from J; bases unmatched to any gene: 8. This CDR3 has 14 residues. The DNA of the CDR3 is TGCAGTACCCCGGGACAGCCAAACACCGGGGAGCTGTTTTTT. It is translated as CSTPGQPNTGELFF.

This chain connects TRBV28 to TRBJ2-5; 14 nucleotides line up with TRBD2. V shed 4 bases, J shed 7 bases, and the junction held 11 bases outside the gene matches. There are 17 residues in the CDR3. CDR1 MDHEN and CDR2 SYDVKM come from the germline V gene. The DNA for the CDR3 is TGTGCCAGCAGTTCCCGGACTAGCGGGGGGCTTGGAGCGACCCAGTACTTC. Translated, it gives CASSSRTSGGLGATQYF.

This chain uses TRBV6-2 or TRBV6-3 with TRBJ1-2, with 8 bases fitting TRBD1. This CDR3 has 16 amino acids. The V gene's germline CDR1 is MNHEY and CDR2 SVGEGT. V trimming: 2 bases; J trimming: 7 bases; junction bases outside the gene matches: 12. CDR3 region: CASSYDPSTGERGYTF. The CDR3 coding sequence is TGTGCCAGCAGTTACGATCCGTCGACAGGGGAACGTGGCTACACCTTC.

A single count supports this clonotype. This chain joins TRBV3-1 and TRBJ2-7, with D possibly matching TRBD2 (6 bases). From germline, CDR1 is LGHDT and CDR2 YNNKEL (reference sequence). The germline V and J ends were trimmed by 1 base and 6 bases, with 10 bases remaining between them. The CDR3 runs 13 residues. The CDR3 coding sequence is TGTGCCAGCAGCCAAGGCGGGGATTTCGAGCAGTACTTC. Residues: CASSQGGDFEQYF.